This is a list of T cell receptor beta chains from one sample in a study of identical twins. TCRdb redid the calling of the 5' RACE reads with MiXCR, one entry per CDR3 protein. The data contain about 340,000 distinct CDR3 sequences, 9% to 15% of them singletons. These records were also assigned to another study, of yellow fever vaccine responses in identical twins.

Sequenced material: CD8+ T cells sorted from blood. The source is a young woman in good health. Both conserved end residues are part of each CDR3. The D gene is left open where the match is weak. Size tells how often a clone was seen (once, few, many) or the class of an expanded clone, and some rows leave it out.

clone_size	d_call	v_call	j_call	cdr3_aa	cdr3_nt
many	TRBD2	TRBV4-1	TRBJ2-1	CASSQRSGTSGVNEQFF	TGCGCCAGCAGCCAGAGGTCCGGGACTAGCGGAGTTAATGAGCAGTTCTTC
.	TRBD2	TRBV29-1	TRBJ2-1	CSAPGGGAWNEQFF	TGCAGCGCACCGGGCGGGGGGGCGTGGAATGAGCAGTTCTTC
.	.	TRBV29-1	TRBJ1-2	CSVEDLDNYGYTF	TGCAGCGTTGAAGATCTGGATAACTATGGCTACACCTTC
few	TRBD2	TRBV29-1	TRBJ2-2	CSAREGSNTGELFF	TGCAGCGCACGGGAGGGTTCGAACACCGGGGAGCTGTTTTTT
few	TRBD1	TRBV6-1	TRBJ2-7	CASSSDRDTYEQYF	TGTGCCAGCTCATCGGACAGGGATACCTACGAGCAGTACTTC
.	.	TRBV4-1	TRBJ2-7	CASSQGGWGDEQYF	TGCGCCAGCAGCCAAGGAGGGTGGGGGGACGAGCAGTACTTC
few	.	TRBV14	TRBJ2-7	CASSGFGGPYLRGEQYF	TGTGCCAGCAGCGGTTTTGGAGGGCCTTACCTGAGAGGGGAGCAGTACTTC
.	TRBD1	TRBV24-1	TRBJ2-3	CATSDPDRAQDTQYF	TGTGCCACCAGTGACCCCGACAGGGCCCAAGATACGCAGTATTTT
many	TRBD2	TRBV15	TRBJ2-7	CATSRDLGLARSEQYF	TGTGCCACCAGCAGAGATCTAGGACTAGCCCGTTCCGAGCAGTACTTC
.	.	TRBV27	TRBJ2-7	CASSLALGQIYEQYF	TGTGCCAGCAGTTTAGCCCTGGGGCAGATTTACGAGCAGTACTTC
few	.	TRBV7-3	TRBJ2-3	CASTTGRPVPSGTDTQYF	TGTGCCAGCACAACCGGGAGACCAGTACCCTCTGGCACAGATACGCAGTATTTT
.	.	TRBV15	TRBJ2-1	CATSRDDLYNEQFF	TGTGCCACCAGCAGAGACGACTTGTACAATGAGCAGTTCTTC
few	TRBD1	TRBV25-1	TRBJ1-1	CASTPLTGANTEAFF	TGTGCCAGCACCCCATTGACAGGGGCGAACACTGAAGCTTTCTTT
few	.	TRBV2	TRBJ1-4	CASSASGVEKLFF	TGTGCCAGCAGTGCTTCAGGTGTCGAAAAACTGTTTTTT
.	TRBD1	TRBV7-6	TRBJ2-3	CASSLIGQGGTDTQYF	TGTGCCAGCAGCTTAATTGGACAGGGGGGGACAGATACGCAGTATTTT
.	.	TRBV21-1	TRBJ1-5	CASSATPGQGSADARNQPQHF	TGTGCCAGCAGTGCAACGCCGGGACAGGGGTCCGCCGATGCCCGCAATCAGCCCCAGCATTTT
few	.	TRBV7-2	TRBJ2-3	CASSLDEFWTDTQYF	TGTGCCAGCAGCTTAGATGAATTCTGGACAGATACGCAGTATTTT
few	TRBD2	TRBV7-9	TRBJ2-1	CASSLLAGGSNEQFF	TGTGCCAGCAGCCTACTAGCGGGAGGGTCCAATGAGCAGTTCTTC
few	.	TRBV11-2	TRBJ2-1	CASSLDWGYSSYNEQFF	TGTGCCAGCAGCTTAGATTGGGGCTACAGCTCCTACAATGAGCAGTTCTTC
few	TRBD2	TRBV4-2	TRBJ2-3	CASSQDDSGEFTDTQYF	TGTGCCAGCAGCCAAGATGATAGCGGGGAGTTCACAGATACGCAGTATTTT
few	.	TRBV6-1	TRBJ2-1	CASSETRSSYNEQFF	TGTGCCAGCAGTGAAACACGGAGCTCCTACAATGAGCAGTTCTTC
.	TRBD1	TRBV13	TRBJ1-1	CASSLGEVALLEQGRDTEAFF	TGTGCCAGCAGCTTAGGCGAGGTGGCTTTGCTCGAACAGGGGAGGGACACTGAAGCTTTCTTT
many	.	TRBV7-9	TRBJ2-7	CASSTPLAEYEQYF	TGTGCCAGCAGCACTCCGTTGGCGGAATACGAGCAGTACTTC
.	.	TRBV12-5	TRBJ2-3	CASGYQFDPDTQYF	TGTGCTAGTGGTTATCAGTTCGACCCCGATACGCAGTATTTT
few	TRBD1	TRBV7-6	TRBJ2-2	CASSYKIEQGADTGELFF	TGTGCCAGCAGCTATAAAATAGAACAGGGGGCGGACACCGGGGAGCTGTTTTTT
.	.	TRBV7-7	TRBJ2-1	CATQKSLGDEQFF	TGTGCCACCCAAAAGTCGCTGGGCGATGAGCAGTTCTTC
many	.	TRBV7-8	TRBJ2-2	CASSPSPNTGELFF	TGTGCCAGCAGCCCGAGCCCGAACACCGGGGAGCTGTTTTTT
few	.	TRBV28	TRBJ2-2	CASCGAGGTGELFF	TGTGCCAGCTGCGGGGCAGGGGGTACCGGGGAGCTGTTTTTT
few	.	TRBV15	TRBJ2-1	CATSRELGGPTNEQFF	TGTGCCACCAGCAGAGAACTGGGAGGCCCCACGAATGAGCAGTTCTTC
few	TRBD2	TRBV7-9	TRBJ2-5	CASRAGAEHQETQYF	TGTGCCAGCAGGGCGGGAGCGGAGCACCAAGAGACCCAGTACTTC
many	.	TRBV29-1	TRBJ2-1	CSVEGLTYNEQFF	TGCAGCGTTGAAGGGCTGACTTACAATGAGCAGTTCTTC
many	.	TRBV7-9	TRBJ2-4	CASSARDGQSSNIQYF	TGTGCCAGCAGCGCACGGGACGGCCAGTCAAGTAACATTCAGTACTTC
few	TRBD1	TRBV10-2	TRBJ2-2	CASSLPGQKNTGELFF	TGCGCCAGCAGTCTCCCGGGACAGAAGAACACCGGGGAGCTGTTTTTT
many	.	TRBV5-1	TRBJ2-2	CASRDTNTGELFF	TGCGCCAGCCGCGACACCAACACCGGGGAGCTGTTTTTT
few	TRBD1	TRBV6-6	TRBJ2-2	CATWTGGAGELFF	TGTGCCACCTGGACAGGGGGGGCCGGGGAGCTGTTTTTT
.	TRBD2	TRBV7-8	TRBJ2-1	CASSLGLAGFHNEQFF	TGTGCCAGCAGCTTAGGACTAGCGGGGTTCCACAATGAGCAGTTCTTC
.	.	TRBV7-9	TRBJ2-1	CASNNNPGDEQFF	TGTGCCAGCAACAACAACCCTGGGGATGAGCAGTTCTTC
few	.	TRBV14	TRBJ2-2	CASSQDFPVANTGELFF	TGTGCCAGCAGCCAAGATTTTCCGGTCGCGAACACCGGGGAGCTGTTTTTT
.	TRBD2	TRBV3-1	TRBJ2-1	CASSQRSGRNSYNEQFF	TGTGCCAGCAGCCAACGTAGCGGGAGGAATTCCTACAATGAGCAGTTCTTC
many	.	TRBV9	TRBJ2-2	CASSVEANTGELFF	TGTGCCAGCAGCGTAGAAGCGAACACCGGGGAGCTGTTTTTT
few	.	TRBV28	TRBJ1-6	CASSPDGRNSPLHF	TGTGCCAGCAGTCCCGACGGAAGAAATTCACCCCTCCACTTT
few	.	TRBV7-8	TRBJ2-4	CASSLRLRDEGF	TGTGCCAGCAGCCTAAGGTTGCGGGATGAGGGCTTT
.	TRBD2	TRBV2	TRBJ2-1	CASRRTRGEQFF	TGTGCCAGCAGAAGGACTAGGGGTGAGCAGTTCTTC
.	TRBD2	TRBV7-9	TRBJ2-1	CASSSGLAANNEQFF	TGTGCCAGCAGCTCGGGACTAGCGGCTAACAATGAGCAGTTCTTC
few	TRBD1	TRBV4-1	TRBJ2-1	CASRGTVYNEQFF	TGCGCCAGCAGGGGGACAGTCTACAATGAGCAGTTCTTC